What follows are 25 T cell receptor beta chains derived from one specimen sequenced in a study of tissue T cells after allogeneic stem cell transplantation. Sequenced by immunoSEQ multiplex PCR; TCRdb stores in-frame clones only, minus some. The profile shows 1,700 or so clones, approximately 51% of them singletons. Stated time point: mouse harvest day 14 after allogeneic transplant. Tail vein injection delivered 10^7 T-cell-depleted bone marrow cells and 10^6 splenic CD5+ T cells. Sequencing was done on a sample of gut tissue. Receptors originate from a female BALB/c mouse given C57BL/6 T cells with graft-versus-host disease after an allogeneic hematopoietic cell transplant.

In the case of this clone: The gene symbols are mouse symbols. The CDR3 is CASSPGQNTEVFF. Incomplete CDR3 DNA: TGTGCCAGCAGTCCGGGACAGAACACAGAAGTCTTC. V usage is TRBV26 and J usage is TRBJ1-1; TRBD1 is a possible D gene (5 bases). Read data end 1 residue before the CDR3 end; the end is taken from the germline J gene. The germline V and J ends were trimmed by 4 bases and 0 bases, with 6 bases remaining between them. Germline lookup yields CDR1 KGHPV and CDR2 FQNQEV (reference sequence). The CDR3 length is 13 residues.

Regarding this clone: Gene names follow the mouse nomenclature. The CDR3 end falls 1 residue outside the read, so it is completed with the germline J gene. The chain uses TRBV19 and TRBJ2-7; 10 bases fit TRBD1. This CDR3 region has 13 residues. CDR1 FNHDT and CDR2 SITEND come from the germline V gene (reference sequence). Germline trimming cut 5 bases from V and 4 bases from J; bases unmatched to any gene: 3. The covered CDR3 bases are TGTGCCAGCAGCACGGGACAGGGGTATGAACAGTAC. This translates into CASSTGQGYEQY. In full, the CDR3 is CASSTGQGYEQYF.

This clone was detected a few times. Mouse names are used for the genes. The CDR3 is cut off 1 residue early in the read; its end comes from the germline J gene. This chain uses TRBV26 with TRBJ1-4, with D hard to call. The V end was cut by 2 bases, the J end by 0 bases, with 7 bases between. This CDR3 contains 15 residues. The germline CDR1 and CDR2 sequences are KGHPV and FQNQEV (reference sequence). The chain's CDR3 is CASSLRRISNERLFF. The sequenced part of the CDR3 DNA is TGTGCCAGCAGTCTGCGACGGATTTCCAACGAAAGATTATTT.

This clone turned up a few times. Mouse germline and gene names are used. The read gets to within 1 residue of the CDR3 end, and the germline J gene fills in the rest. The gene calls are TRBV3 and TRBJ2-5, with D tentatively TRBD2 (6 bases). Between the trimmed V and J ends, which lost 1 base and 2 bases, there was a span of 7 bases. CDR1 SNHLY and CDR2 FYNGKV come from the germline V gene (reference sequence). This CDR3 has 14 residues. Partial CDR3 DNA: TGTGCCAGCAGCTTAGTGGGGGTCCAAGACACCCAGTAC. Protein product: CASSLVGVQDTQY. The CDR3 as a whole reads CASSLVGVQDTQYF.

This clone was detected once. Gene names follow the mouse nomenclature. The read halts 1 residue ahead of the CDR3 end, with the missing end drawn from the germline J gene. The chain is built from TRBV5 and TRBJ2-5, with 8 positions matching TRBD2. The CDR3 length is 13 residues. The trim removed 2 bases at V and 6 bases at J, leaving 1 base unmatched. Germline V gene lookup returns CDR1 LGHNA and CDR2 YNLKQL (reference sequence). The CDR3: CASSQLGGDTQYF. The sequenced CDR3 bases are TGTGCCAGCAGCCAATTGGGGGGGGACACCCAGTAC.

As concerns this clone: Mouse names are used for the genes. The read ends 1 residue before the CDR3 terminus; that terminus is restored from the germline J gene. The chain is built from TRBV24 and TRBJ2-2; 8 bases map to TRBD1. This CDR3 region has 16 residues. Germline values: CDR1 KGHTA, CDR2 FRNEEI. J lost 0 bases, V lost 3 bases, and 3 bases had no gene match. CDR3 protein: CASSLGTGANTGQLYF. The part of the CDR3 DNA that was read is TGTGCCAGCAGTCTCGGGACAGGCGCAAACACCGGGCAGCTCTAC.

This clone was observed a few times. Genes and germline come from the mouse. The read terminates 1 residue ahead of where the CDR3 ends, so the germline J gene completes it. V gene TRBV26 combines with J gene TRBJ2-7; D is possibly TRBD1 (6 bases). Looked up from germline, CDR1 is KGHPV and CDR2 is FQNQEV (reference sequence). This CDR3 is built from 13 residues. V gave up 4 bases and J gave up 3 bases, with 10 bases separating them. CDR3 sequence reads: CASSRWDNYEQYF. CDR3 bases read: TGTGCCAGCAGTCGATGGGACAACTATGAACAGTAC.

This clone qualifies as large. The gene names here belong to mouse. CDR3 DNA (partial): TGCACCTGCAGTGCAGAGCCGGGCCCCTCCTATGAACAGTAC. This gives the protein CTCSAEPGPSYEQY. The full CDR3 sequence reads CTCSAEPGPSYEQYF. The V call is TRBV1, the J call TRBJ2-7; unclear D gene. The sequenced fragment ends 1 residue before the CDR3 boundary, so the rest is inferred from the germline J gene. V lost 0 bases and J lost 0, with 9 bases in between. This CDR3 region has 15 residues. Germline CDR1 is NSQYPW and CDR2 is LRSPGD (reference sequence).

Concerning this clone: The genes are named according to mouse. The missing CDR3 end, 1 residue past where the read stops, is filled in from the germline J gene. This sequence joins TRBV26 and TRBJ1-1; 9 bases line up with TRBD1. Germline CDR1 and CDR2: KGHPV and FQNQEV (reference sequence). CDR3 length: 14 amino acids. Losses at the gene ends were 4 bases for V and 1 base for J; bases not matched to a gene: 1. The CDR3 sequence: CASSRDRANTEVFF. CDR3 bases read: TGTGCCAGCAGTCGGGACAGGGCGAACACAGAAGTCTTC.

This clone was counted a single time. Genes here carry mouse names. CDR3 loop: CASSLAPNTGQLYF. The covered CDR3 bases are TGTGCCAGCAGCTTAGCCCCCAACACCGGGCAGCTCTAC. J is TRBJ2-2 and V is TRBV3; no clear D. With the read ending 1 residue before the CDR3 end, the germline J gene is used to fill in that end. This CDR3 comprises 14 residues. The germline V and J ends were trimmed by 0 bases and 2 bases, with 4 bases remaining between them. The germline V gene has CDR1 SNHLY and CDR2 FYNGKV (reference sequence).

A remark on this clone: The listed genes are named as in mouse. The sequence runs out 1 residue before the end of the CDR3; the remainder is reconstructed from the germline J gene. V usage is TRBV2 and J usage is TRBJ1-1; 7 bases line up with TRBD1. V shed 2 bases and J 0 bases; nucleotides not matched to a gene: 3. Germline CDR1 is LGHNA and CDR2 is YSYQKL. This CDR3 spans 15 amino acids. CDR3 region: CASSQTGTANTEVFF. The CDR3 DNA, read in part, is TGTGCCAGCAGCCAAACCGGGACAGCAAACACAGAAGTCTTC.

This clone has only a few counts. Gene labels here are mouse ones. The CDR3 extends 1 residue past the end of the read, so its final part is completed from the germline J gene. The chain combines TRBV23 with TRBJ2-7; the table's D call, TRBD2, was not checked against the DNA. The germline gives CDR1 KGHTA, CDR2 FQNQQP. The CDR3 is 14 residues long. The sequenced part of the CDR3 DNA is TGCTCCAGCAGTCAGGGGGGGGGCTCCTATGAACAGTAC. It codes for CSSSQGGGSYEQY. The CDR3 as a whole reads CSSSQGGGSYEQYF.

A few counts support this clone. The gene names here belong to mouse. The sequence runs out 1 residue before the end of the CDR3; the remainder is reconstructed from the germline J gene. The chain uses TRBV23 and TRBJ2-5; the D segment call TRBD1 is taken from the table without a DNA check. The germline gives CDR1 KGHTA, CDR2 FQNQQP. The CDR3 consists of 15 residues. The CDR3 DNA, read in part, is TGCTCCAGCAGTCAATGGGACAGGGGTTTTGACACCCAGTAC. This sequence encodes CSSSQWDRGFDTQY. The CDR3 reads in full as CSSSQWDRGFDTQYF. Full variable domain (outside the CDR3, taken from reference TRBV23 and TRBJ2-5): DAAVTQKPRYLIKMKGQEAEMKCIPEKGHTAVFWYQQKQSKELKFLIYFQNQQPLDQIDMVKERFSAVCPSSSLCSLGIRTCEAEDSALYLCSSSQWDRGFDTQYFGPGTRLLVL.

With regard to this clone: Mouse names are used for the genes. The read terminates 1 residue ahead of where the CDR3 ends, so the germline J gene completes it. This chain connects TRBV17 to TRBJ2-5; D is unclear. Trimming took off 3 bases at V and 6 bases at J, with 7 bases between the two ends. The CDR3 sequence is 12 residues long. Germline V gene sequence: CDR1 MNHDT, CDR2 YYDKIL. The sequenced CDR3 bases are TGTGCTAGCAGTAGTCTGAGGGACACCCAGTAC. This translates into CASSSLRDTQY. The entire CDR3 sequence reads CASSSLRDTQYF.

This clone appeared a single time. Gene names and germline match the mouse. The CDR3 end is not reached by the read, which stops 1 residue before it; the germline J gene fills it in. The chain combines TRBV3 with TRBJ1-1, with 8 bases fitting TRBD1. Losses at the gene ends were 4 bases for V and 1 base for J; bases not matched to a gene: 2. Germline loops: CDR1 SNHLY, CDR2 FYNGKV (reference sequence). The CDR3 has 14 amino acids. CDR3 region: CASSSQGGNTEVFF. CDR3 DNA, as far as it was read: TGTGCCAGCAGCTCACAGGGGGGAAACACAGAAGTCTTC.

In this sample, this clone turned up a few times. Genes and germline are mouse. The read gets to within 1 residue of the CDR3 end, and the germline J gene fills in the rest. The V and J genes are TRBV13-3 and TRBJ1-3, with 7 bases identical to TRBD1. The ends lost 2 bases at V and 2 bases at J; junction bases unmatched: 1. The CDR3 is made up of 14 amino acids. Germline CDR1 NNHDY, CDR2 SYVADS. CDR3 DNA, as far as it was read: TGTGCCAGCAGTGAAGGGGGCGCTGGAAATACGCTCTAT. Its translation is CASSEGGAGNTLY. The CDR3 as a whole reads CASSEGGAGNTLYF.

This clone was seen a few times. Gene names refer to mouse genes. The read ends 1 residue early relative to the CDR3; the germline J gene fills the gap. V is TRBV3 and J is TRBJ2-7; a weak D match, TRBD2 (5 bases). Germline CDR1 is SNHLY and CDR2 is FYNGKV (reference sequence). This CDR3 is built from 13 residues. V was clipped by 2 bases and J by 3 bases, with 8 bases between them. The part of the CDR3 DNA that was read is TGTGCCAGCAGCTTAAGGCTGGGCTATGAACAGTAC. It translates to CASSLRLGYEQY. In full, the CDR3 reads CASSLRLGYEQYF. The full variable domain, its missing parts supplied by reference TRBV3 and TRBJ2-7, is GPKVLQIPSHQIIDMGQMVTLNCDPVSNHLYFYWYKQILGQQMEFLVNFYNGKVMEKSKLFKDQFSVERPDGSYFTLKIQPTALEDSAVYFCASSLRLGYEQYFGPGTRLTVL.

A word on this clone: The gene names given are mouse names. From the germline J gene comes the end of the CDR3, since the read stops 1 residue before it. The chain links TRBV14 to TRBJ2-4; 10 bases are a match to TRBD2. V shed 5 bases, J shed 3 bases, and the junction held 0 bases outside the gene matches. The CDR3 is made up of 13 amino acids. Germline values: CDR1 SGHDT, CDR2 FRDEAV. CDR3 protein: CASRLGGQNTLYF. CDR3 DNA, as far as it was read: TGTGCCAGCAGACTGGGGGGGCAAAACACCTTGTAC.

A remark on this clone: Any gene name here is a mouse gene name. The read stops 1 residue short of the end of the CDR3; the missing end is completed from the germline J gene. This chain connects TRBV3 to TRBJ1-1, with D perhaps matching TRBD1 (5 bases). Trimming took off 5 bases at V and 1 base at J, with 8 bases between the two ends. The germline V gene encodes CDR1 SNHLY and CDR2 FYNGKV (reference sequence). There are 13 residues in the CDR3. The CDR3 here is CASSTTENTEVFF. The covered CDR3 bases are TGTGCCAGCAGCACGACAGAAAACACAGAAGTCTTC. The full variable domain, with the rest looked up from reference TRBV3 and TRBJ1-1, is GPKVLQIPSHQIIDMGQMVTLNCDPVSNHLYFYWYKQILGQQMEFLVNFYNGKVMEKSKLFKDQFSVERPDGSYFTLKIQPTALEDSAVYFCASSTTENTEVFFGKGTRLTVV.

Comment on this clone: Gene names are the mouse ones. With the read ending 1 residue before the CDR3 end, the germline J gene is used to fill in that end. J is TRBJ1-2 and V is TRBV31; weak D call: TRBD1 (5 bases). V shed 0 bases and J shed 0 bases, with 8 bases lying between them. Germline CDR1 reads GKSSPN; CDR2 reads SITVG. The CDR3 loop spans 14 amino acids. CDR3 protein: CAWSLGRANSDYTF. The covered CDR3 bases are TGTGCCTGGAGTCTAGGCAGGGCAAACTCCGACTACACC.

About this clone: The gene symbols are mouse symbols. The CDR3 extends 1 residue past the end of the read, so its final part is completed from the germline J gene. This rearrangement joins TRBV20 to TRBJ2-7; TRBD2 agrees at 8 bases. From germline, CDR1 is GFQATS and CDR2 STVNSAI. Trimming took 0 bases from V and 3 from J; bases not matched to a gene: 4. The CDR3 is 14 amino acids. CDR3 protein: CGARDWGANYEQYF. The CDR3 bases that were read are TGTGGTGCTAGGGACTGGGGGGCGAACTATGAACAGTAC. The entire variable domain, with the rest obtained from reference TRBV20 and TRBJ2-7, is as follows: GALVYQYPRRTICKSGTSMRMECQAVGFQATSVAWYRQSPQKTFELIALSTVNSAIKYEQNFTQEKFPISHPNLSFSSMTVLNAYLEDRGLYLCGARDWGANYEQYFGPGTRLTVL.

As for this clone: The gene names given are mouse names. The read falls 1 residue short of the CDR3 end, and the missing part is taken from the germline J gene. This chain links TRBV2 with TRBJ2-3; TRBD2 matches 11 bases. V lost 6 bases to trimming and J lost 0 bases; unmatched junction nucleotides: 2. Germline V lookup: CDR1 LGHNA, CDR2 YSYQKL. The CDR3 is made up of 15 amino acids. CDR3 loop: CASRTGGGSAETLYF. The sequenced CDR3 bases are TGTGCCAGCAGGACTGGGGGGGGGAGTGCAGAAACGCTGTAT.

Of note for this clone: Mouse gene names and germline throughout. The DNA ends 1 residue before the CDR3 does, and the rest of the CDR3 is filled in from the germline J gene. The rearrangement links TRBV12-1 to TRBJ2-7; 10 nucleotides align to TRBD2. J gave up 6 bases and V 2 bases, and 3 bases lay outside the gene matches. This CDR3 spans 13 amino acids. CDR1 and CDR2 from the germline V gene are SGHSN and HYEKVE. CDR3 DNA, as far as it was read: TGTGCCAGCTCTCCCTGGACTGGGGGTGAACAGTAC. This gives the protein CASSPWTGGEQY. The whole CDR3 region reads CASSPWTGGEQYF.

In regard to this clone: Germline and genes: mouse. The CDR3 is cut off 1 residue early in the read; its end comes from the germline J gene. This chain uses TRBV31 with TRBJ1-2; D perhaps matches TRBD1 (6 bases). V was pared by 0 bases and J by 0 bases, with 8 bases between. Germline CDR1 reads GKSSPN; CDR2 reads SITVG. The CDR3 covers 14 residues. The CDR3 protein is CAWSLGGANSDYTF. The CDR3 bases that were read are TGTGCCTGGAGTCTAGGGGGTGCAAACTCCGACTACACC.

This clone was counted only a few times. The gene names here belong to mouse. Read data end 1 residue before the CDR3 end; the end is taken from the germline J gene. This chain links TRBV3 with TRBJ2-4; 11 bases align to TRBD2. Trimming took 3 bases from V and 4 from J; bases not matched to a gene: 0. From germline, CDR1 is SNHLY and CDR2 FYNGKV (reference sequence). The CDR3 length is 14 residues. This CDR3 is CASSLGLGENTLYF. The part of the CDR3 DNA that was read is TGTGCCAGCAGCTTGGGACTGGGGGAAAACACCTTGTAC.